Included here is one T cell receptor (beta chain) sequence, with context. V lost 5 bases and J lost 0; bases outside the gene matches: 12. The CDR3 is made up of 17 amino acids. Germline V gives CDR1 LGHNA, CDR2 YNFKEQ. The data were taken from a study of cytomegalovirus exposure and HLA in healthy donors. Profiling relied on immunoSEQ multiplex PCR, and the TCRdb table lists in-frame clones only, not all of them. Among 150,000 or so clones, approximately 86% were seen once, and the ten largest hold less than 2.5%. The sample consisted of PBMCs. This receptor was taken from a human donor in good health. The genes are TRBV4-2 and TRBJ2-7, with TRBD2 matching 8 bases. This chain's CDR3 is CASSVRPGLGISYEQYF. The CDR3, as DNA: TGTGCCAGCAGCGTCCGTCCGGGACTAGGAATCTCCTACGAGCAGTACTTC.